The 14 T cell receptor beta chains presented below share a single source sample, sequenced in a study of T cells in Graves' hyperthyroidism and ophthalmopathy. Template material for amplifying TCR beta CDR3 regions consisted of RNA transcripts. When the TCR CDR3 underwent first-round RT-PCR, the HTBI primer set was used. Using its own MiXCR run on the multiplex PCR reads, TCRdb lists one record per CDR3 protein. The table has roughly 600,000 distinct CDR3 sequences, approximately 15% seen once; the top ten hold approximately 12%. What was sequenced was blood. Receptors were obtained from a woman aged 45 to 65 with Graves' ophthalmopathy.

The chain has TRBV7-2 and TRBJ2-1; D unresolved. The CDR3 sequence is 15 residues long. Trimming took 5 bases from V and 1 from J, leaving 12 bases between them. Germline CDR1 reads SGHTA; CDR2 reads FQGNSA. CDR3 residues: CASSAYPHSYNEQFF. As DNA, the CDR3 is TGTGCCAGCAGCGCCTACCCTCATTCCTACAATGAGCAGTTCTTC.

The sample holds a few counts of this clonotype. V and J are TRBV9 and TRBJ2-7; tentative D call: TRBD1 (5 bases). Germline loops: CDR1 SGDLS, CDR2 YYNGEE. Trimming took 4 bases from V and 4 from J, leaving 15 bases between them. The CDR3 runs to 14 residues. This chain's CDR3 is CASSPGSGEYEQYF. Written as DNA, the CDR3 is TGTGCCAGCAGCCCAGGGTCAGGAGAATACGAGCAGTACTTC.

This clonotype was counted ten times or more. The chain recombines TRBV27 with TRBJ2-7; D unresolved. Germline lookup yields CDR1 MNHEY and CDR2 SMNVEV (reference sequence). The CDR3 has 14 residues. V lost 4 bases, J lost 3 bases, and 13 bases lay in between. This CDR3 is CASSYGQHIYEQYF. The CDR3 nucleotides read TGTGCCAGCAGTTATGGGCAGCACATCTACGAGCAGTACTTC.

On this clonotype: A junction boundary mismatches the germline segment, possibly from a read error. This sequence joins TRBV7-7 and TRBJ2-7; D might be TRBD1 or TRBD2, each matching 6 bases. The CDR3 is 13 residues long. Germline V gene data show CDR1 as SSHAT and CDR2 as FNYEAQ (reference sequence). CDR3 sequence reads: CASSFGGGNEQYF. CDR3 coding DNA: TGTGCTAGCAGCTTTGGAGGGGGGAACGAGCAGTACTTC.

In this sample, this clonotype turned up a few times. The chain combines TRBV19 with TRBJ2-7; either TRBD1 or TRBD2 may supply D (5 bases each). CDR1 is LNHDA and CDR2 is SQIVND in the germline V gene (reference sequence). The ends were cut back, 2 bases at V and 3 bases at J, with 11 bases in the middle. The CDR3 length is 14 residues. The DNA for the CDR3 is TGTGCCAGTAGTATACAGGGAGTGGGCTACGAGCAGTACTTC. It encodes CASSIQGVGYEQYF.

This clonotype was seen many times. The chain uses TRBV20-1 and TRBJ2-5; no firm D call. CDR3 length: 16 residues. V lost 2 bases to trimming and J lost 7 bases, with 23 bases between them. CDR1 is DFQATT and CDR2 is SNEGSKA in the germline V gene (reference sequence). The CDR3 is CSARNPGKFGMGTQYF. The DNA for the CDR3 is TGCAGTGCTAGAAACCCCGGCAAGTTTGGAATGGGGACCCAGTACTTC.

This clonotype was seen repeatedly, ten times or more. This chain connects TRBV7-2 to TRBJ1-1, with no clear D. Per germline, CDR1 SGHTA and CDR2 FQGNSA. Between the trimmed V and J ends, which lost 2 bases and 6 bases, there was a span of 7 bases. The CDR3 runs to 12 residues. The CDR3 sequence: CASSLIRAEAFF. CDR3 nucleotide sequence: TGTGCCAGCAGCTTAATTCGAGCTGAAGCTTTCTTT.

This clonotype has a handful of counts. This rearrangement joins TRBV7-3 to TRBJ2-1; no firm D call. In germline, CDR1 is SGHTA, CDR2 FQGTGA. CDR3 length: 14 amino acids. Deletions cut 2 bases from V and 2 bases from J, with 7 bases between. The CDR3 protein is CASSLVAAYNEQFF. The CDR3 coding sequence is TGTGCCAGCAGCTTAGTGGCGGCCTACAATGAGCAGTTCTTC.

The chain carries TRBV10-2 and TRBJ2-7, with 10 positions matching TRBD2. Germline CDR1 WSHSY, CDR2 SAAADI. The CDR3 length is 17 residues. J gave up 2 bases and V 1 base, and 8 bases lay outside the gene matches. CDR3: CASSEYRHSGGTYEQYF. Written as DNA, the CDR3 is TGCGCCAGCAGTGAGTATAGGCATAGCGGGGGGACCTACGAGCAGTACTTC.

This clonotype was seen ten or more times. The gene calls are TRBV20-1 and TRBJ1-1; TRBD1 matches 9 bases. CDR3 size: 16 residues. Trimming took 4 bases from V and 4 from J; bases not matched to a gene: 13. The germline V gene encodes CDR1 DFQATT and CDR2 SNEGSKA (reference sequence). The chain's CDR3 is CSATRQGVNSVTEAFF. The CDR3 DNA follows: TGCAGTGCTACCCGACAGGGGGTCAATTCGGTCACTGAAGCTTTCTTT.

This clonotype came up many times. V usage is TRBV6-2 or TRBV6-3 and J usage is TRBJ1-1; TRBD1 might be the D (6 bases). The CDR3 consists of 15 residues. Germline CDR1 and CDR2: MNHEY and SVGEGT. V lost 5 bases to trimming and J lost 6 bases, with 19 bases between them. The CDR3 coding sequence is TGTGCCAGCAGTCGGACGAGCCCCGGGGGCTCTGAAGCTTTCTTT. Protein sequence: CASSRTSPGGSEAFF.

This clonotype was seen only a few times. J is TRBJ2-7 and V is TRBV6-1, with TRBD2 matching 12 bases. The CDR3 length is 15 residues. The V segment lost 1 base and the J segment 5 bases; nucleotides outside the gene matches: 3. Per the germline V gene, CDR1 is MNHNS and CDR2 is SASEGT. The CDR3 coding sequence is TGTGCCAGCAGTGAAGGACTAGCGGGAGTGAACGAGCAGTACTTC. Protein sequence: CASSEGLAGVNEQYF.

J is TRBJ1-1 and V is TRBV20-1; no definite D call. The CDR3 spans 14 residues. Germline lookup yields CDR1 DFQATT and CDR2 SNEGSKA (reference sequence). V dropped 5 bases and J dropped 5 bases, with 18 bases sitting between them. The CDR3 reads CSAPKVGGRTEAFF. In nucleotides, the CDR3 is TGCAGTGCTCCAAAGGTGGGAGGTCGGACTGAAGCTTTCTTT.

At least ten counts were recorded for this clonotype. The chain employs TRBV10-3 and TRBJ1-5, with 9 bases fitting TRBD1. Trimming at V came to 10 bases and at J to 1 base, leaving 5 bases not matched to a gene. Germline CDR1 and CDR2: ENHRY and SYGVKD. The length of the CDR3 is 14 residues. CDR3 DNA sequence: TGTGCCACCAGAGGACAGGGGAGCAATCAGCCCCAGCATTTT. Its translation is CATRGQGSNQPQHF.